This TCR beta chain is from a study of STAT5B mutations in CD4+ large granular lymphocyte leukemia. Between the trimmed V and J ends, which lost 0 bases and 6 bases, there was a span of 22 bases. CDR1 and CDR2 (germline): LGHNA, YSLEER. The length of the CDR3 is 18 residues. Assay used: immunoSEQ multiplex PCR; TCRdb lists only in-frame clones, some missing. The sample gives over 2,500 clones, roughly 78% of which show up once; 88% is in the top ten. The V and J genes are TRBV4-3 and TRBJ2-3, with a weak D call TRBD1 (7 bases). Sample: PBMCs. The sequence derives from a woman in her 70s with CD4+ T-cell large granular lymphocyte leukemia. The CDR3 reads CASSQDRAKQGRRDTQYF. For the CDR3, the DNA is TGCGCCAGCAGCCAAGATAGGGCGAAACAGGGGAGGAGGGATACGCAGTATTTT.